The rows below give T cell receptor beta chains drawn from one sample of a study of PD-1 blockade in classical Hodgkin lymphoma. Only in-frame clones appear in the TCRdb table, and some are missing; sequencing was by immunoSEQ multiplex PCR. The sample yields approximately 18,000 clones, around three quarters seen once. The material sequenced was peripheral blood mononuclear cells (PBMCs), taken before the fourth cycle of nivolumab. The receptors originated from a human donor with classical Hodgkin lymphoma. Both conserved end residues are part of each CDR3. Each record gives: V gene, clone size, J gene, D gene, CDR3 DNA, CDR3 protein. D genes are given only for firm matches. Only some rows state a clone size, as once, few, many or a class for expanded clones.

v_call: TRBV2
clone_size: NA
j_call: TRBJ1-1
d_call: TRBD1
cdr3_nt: TGTGCCAGCAGAGTCTCAGGGGGCACTGAAGCTTTCTTT
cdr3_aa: CASRVSGGTEAFF

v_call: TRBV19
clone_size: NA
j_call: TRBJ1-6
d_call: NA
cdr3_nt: TGTGCCAGTAGTATTTCAGGGATCTGGGATAATTCACCCCTCCACTTT
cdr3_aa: CASSISGIWDNSPLHF

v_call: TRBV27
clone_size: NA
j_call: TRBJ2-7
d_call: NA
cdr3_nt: TGTGCCAGCATCGACACAGGAAGGAGCGAGCAGTACTTC
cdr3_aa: CASIDTGRSEQYF

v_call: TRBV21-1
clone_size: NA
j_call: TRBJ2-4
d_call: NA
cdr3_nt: TGTGCCAGCAGGCTATGCATAGCTACAGCAAGAAAAAACATTCAGTACTTC
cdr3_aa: CASRLCIATARKNIQYF

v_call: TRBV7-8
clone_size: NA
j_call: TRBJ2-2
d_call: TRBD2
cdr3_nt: TGTGCCAGCAGCTTTCCGGGAAGCGGGAGGGCAGGTGGGGAGCTGTTTTTT
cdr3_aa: CASSFPGSGRAGGELFF

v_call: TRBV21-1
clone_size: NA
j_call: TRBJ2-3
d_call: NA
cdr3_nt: TGTGCCAGCAGCCCAGCGACAGTCACAGATACGCAGTATTTT
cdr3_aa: CASSPATVTDTQYF

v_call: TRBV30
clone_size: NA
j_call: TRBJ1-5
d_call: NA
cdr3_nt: TGTGCCTGGAGCCGGGAGGTACGCCAGCCCCAGCATTTT
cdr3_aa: CAWSREVRQPQHF

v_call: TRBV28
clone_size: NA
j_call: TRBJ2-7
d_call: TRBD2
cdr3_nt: TGTGCCAGCAGTTATGAGGGACTAGCGGGGACCGCCTACGAGCAGTACTTC
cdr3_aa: CASSYEGLAGTAYEQYF

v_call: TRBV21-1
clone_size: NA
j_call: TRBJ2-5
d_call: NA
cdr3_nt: TGTGCCAGCAGCAATCCCAAGTTGAGTCAGGGGGCGACCCGTAAGGACCAAGAGACCCAGTACTTC
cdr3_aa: CASSNPKLSQGATRKDQETQYF

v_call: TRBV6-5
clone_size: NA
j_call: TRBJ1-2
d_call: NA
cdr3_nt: TGTGCCTCGTCGAGGTCGGCGGACTATGGCTACACCTTC
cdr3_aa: CASSRSADYGYTF

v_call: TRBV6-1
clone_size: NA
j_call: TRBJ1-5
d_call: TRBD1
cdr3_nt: TGTGCCAGCAGTGAAGGTGCGTCGACAGGGGGGATTCTGAGTCAGCCCCAGCATTTT
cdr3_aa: CASSEGASTGGILSQPQHF

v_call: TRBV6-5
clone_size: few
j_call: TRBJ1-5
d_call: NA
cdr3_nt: TGTGCCAGCGGAGGCAGGCTCAATCAGCCCCAGCATTTT
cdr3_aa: CASGGRLNQPQHF

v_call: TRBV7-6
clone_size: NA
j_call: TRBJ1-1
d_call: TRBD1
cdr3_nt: TGTGCCAGCAGCCTGGACAGGGGAGGCACTGAAGCTTTCTTT
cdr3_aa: CASSLDRGGTEAFF

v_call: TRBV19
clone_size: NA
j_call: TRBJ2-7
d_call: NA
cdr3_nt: TGTGCCAGTAGTATAGCGGCTAGCTCAAACGAGCAGTACTTC
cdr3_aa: CASSIAASSNEQYF

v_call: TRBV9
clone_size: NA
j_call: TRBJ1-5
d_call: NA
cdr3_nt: TGTGCCAGCAGCGTAGTCGCACAGCCCCAGCATTTT
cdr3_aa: CASSVVAQPQHF

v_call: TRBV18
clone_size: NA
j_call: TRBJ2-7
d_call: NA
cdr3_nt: TGTGCCAGCTCACCCGCGGGCAGGGAGGCCGAGCAGTACTTC
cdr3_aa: CASSPAGREAEQYF

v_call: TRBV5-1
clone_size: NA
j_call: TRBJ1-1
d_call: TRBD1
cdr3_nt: TGCGCCAGCAGCTCCACGGGACAGATTAACACTGAAGCTTTCTTT
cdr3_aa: CASSSTGQINTEAFF

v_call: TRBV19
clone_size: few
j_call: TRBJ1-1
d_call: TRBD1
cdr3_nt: TGTGCCAGTAGTGTCGGGACAGGGAACACTGAAGCTTTCTTT
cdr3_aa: CASSVGTGNTEAFF

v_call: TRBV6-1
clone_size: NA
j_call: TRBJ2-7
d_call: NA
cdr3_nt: TGTGCCAGCAGTGAGAGGGGAACGACGGGAAAGCAGTACTTC
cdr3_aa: CASSERGTTGKQYF

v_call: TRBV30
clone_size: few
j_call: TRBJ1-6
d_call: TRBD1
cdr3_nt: TGTGCCTGGACCAAAAGGACAGGTGGCCTTTATAATTCACCCCTCCACTTT
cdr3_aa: CAWTKRTGGLYNSPLHF

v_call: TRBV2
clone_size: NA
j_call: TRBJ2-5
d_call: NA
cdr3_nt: TGTGCCAGGCAAGGGGGGGAGGTCCAAGAGACCCAGTACTTC
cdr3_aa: CARQGGEVQETQYF

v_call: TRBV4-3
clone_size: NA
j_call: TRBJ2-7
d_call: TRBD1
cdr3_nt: TGCGCCAGCAGCCAAATACTACAGGGGGAGTACGAGCAGTACTTC
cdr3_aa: CASSQILQGEYEQYF

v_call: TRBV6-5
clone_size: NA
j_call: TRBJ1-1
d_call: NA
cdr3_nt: TGTGCCAGCAGGACCGGGGAAGACACTGAAGCTTTCTTT
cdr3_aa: CASRTGEDTEAFF

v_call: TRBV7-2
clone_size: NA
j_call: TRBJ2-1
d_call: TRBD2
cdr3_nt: TGTGCCAGCAGCTTAGGGACTAGTCCACCCTACAATGAGCAGTTCTTC
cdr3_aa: CASSLGTSPPYNEQFF

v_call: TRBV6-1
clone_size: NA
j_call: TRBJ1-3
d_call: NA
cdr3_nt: TGTGCCAGCAGTGAAATAGGAGGAAACACCATATATTTT
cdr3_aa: CASSEIGGNTIYF

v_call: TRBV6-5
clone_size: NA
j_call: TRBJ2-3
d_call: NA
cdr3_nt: TGTGCCAGCAGTTACAGAGAAACCACAGATACGCAGTATTTT
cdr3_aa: CASSYRETTDTQYF

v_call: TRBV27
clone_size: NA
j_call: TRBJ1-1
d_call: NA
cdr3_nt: TGTGCCAGCAGTTTAGTTAGGGGTGGTTACACTGAAGCTTTCTTT
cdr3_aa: CASSLVRGGYTEAFF

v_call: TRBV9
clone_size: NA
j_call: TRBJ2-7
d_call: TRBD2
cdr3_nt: TGTGCCAGCAGCACCCAGAGGACTAGGTTTAGCGAGCAGTACTTC
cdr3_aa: CASSTQRTRFSEQYF

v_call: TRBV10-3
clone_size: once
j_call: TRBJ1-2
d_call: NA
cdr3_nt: TGTGCCATCAGTGACAGTTCATACGGCTACACCTTC
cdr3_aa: CAISDSSYGYTF

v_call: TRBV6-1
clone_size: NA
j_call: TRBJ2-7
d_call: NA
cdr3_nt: TGTGCCAGCAGTGAATCGCCAGGTATCTACGAGCAGTACTTC
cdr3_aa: CASSESPGIYEQYF

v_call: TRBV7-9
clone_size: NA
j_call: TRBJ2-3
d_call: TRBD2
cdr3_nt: TGTGCCAGCAGCTTACGTAGCGGGATAACCCTTAGCACAGATACGCAGTATTTT
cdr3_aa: CASSLRSGITLSTDTQYF

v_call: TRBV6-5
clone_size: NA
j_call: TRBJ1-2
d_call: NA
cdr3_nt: TGTGCCAGCAGTTCGCGACCAGGTGGCTACACCTTC
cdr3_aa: CASSSRPGGYTF

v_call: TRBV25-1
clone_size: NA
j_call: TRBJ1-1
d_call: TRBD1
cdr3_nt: TGTGCCAGCAGTGACTACAGGGGCGGAAACACTGAAGCTTTCTTT
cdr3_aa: CASSDYRGGNTEAFF

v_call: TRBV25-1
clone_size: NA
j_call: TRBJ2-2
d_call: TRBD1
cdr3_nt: TGTGCCAGCAGGGCTACCGGGACAGGGGTGAGGACCGGGGAGCTGTTTTTT
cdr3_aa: CASRATGTGVRTGELFF

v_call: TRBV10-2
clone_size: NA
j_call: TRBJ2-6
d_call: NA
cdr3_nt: TGCGCCAGTAGAGGGGCCCTCCCTGGGGCCAACGTCCTGACTTTC
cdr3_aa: CASRGALPGANVLTF

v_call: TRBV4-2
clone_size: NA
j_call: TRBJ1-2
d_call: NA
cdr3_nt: TGTGCCAGCAGCACCCTGGGAGGAAACTATGGCTACACCTTC
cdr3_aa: CASSTLGGNYGYTF

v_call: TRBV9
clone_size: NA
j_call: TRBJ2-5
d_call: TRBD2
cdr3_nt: TGTGCCAGCAGCGTATCTAGCGGGGGGGAACAGAGGTCCCAGTACTTC
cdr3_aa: CASSVSSGGEQRSQYF

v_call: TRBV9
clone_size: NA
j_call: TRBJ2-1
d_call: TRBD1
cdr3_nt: TGTGCCAGCAGCGTGACAGGGAATGAGCAGTTCTTC
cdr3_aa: CASSVTGNEQFF

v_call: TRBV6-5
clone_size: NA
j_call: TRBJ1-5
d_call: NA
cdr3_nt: TGTGCCAGCAGTTACTCGATAGGGGTCGGGCAGCCCCAGCATTTT
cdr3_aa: CASSYSIGVGQPQHF

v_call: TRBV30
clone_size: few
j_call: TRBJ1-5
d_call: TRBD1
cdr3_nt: TGTGCCTGGACAAGAAGGGGGCAAGGGGACAATCAGCCCCAGCATTTT
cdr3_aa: CAWTRRGQGDNQPQHF

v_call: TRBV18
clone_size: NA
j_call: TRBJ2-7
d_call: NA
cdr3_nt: TGTGCCAGCTCACCATATGGAGGGGAGGAGCAGTACTTC
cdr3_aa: CASSPYGGEEQYF

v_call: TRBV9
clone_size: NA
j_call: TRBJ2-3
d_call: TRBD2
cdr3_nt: TGTGCCAGCAGCGTATACTCGGCTAGCGGGAGGTCAGATACGCAGTATTTT
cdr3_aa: CASSVYSASGRSDTQYF

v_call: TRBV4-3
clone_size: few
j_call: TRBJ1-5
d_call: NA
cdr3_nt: TGCGCCAGCAGCCAAGTTGCAGGGGGCAATCAGCCCCAGCATTTT
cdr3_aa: CASSQVAGGNQPQHF

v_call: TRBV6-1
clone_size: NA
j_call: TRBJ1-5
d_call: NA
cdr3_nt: TGTGCCAGCTCCCCGGACTATAGCAATCAGCCCCAGCATTTT
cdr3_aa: CASSPDYSNQPQHF

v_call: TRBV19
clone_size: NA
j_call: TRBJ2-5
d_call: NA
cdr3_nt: TGTGCCAGTAGTATAGATGGGGGTATGGAGACCCAGTACTTC
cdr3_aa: CASSIDGGMETQYF

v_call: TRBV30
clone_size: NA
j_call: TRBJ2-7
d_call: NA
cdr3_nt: TGTGCCTGGCCGAGCTTGGAATCAAAAAACGAGCAGTACTTC
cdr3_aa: CAWPSLESKNEQYF

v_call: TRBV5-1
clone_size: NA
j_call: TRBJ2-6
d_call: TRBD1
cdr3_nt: TGCGCCAGCAGCTTGGCACAGGGGTACTCTGGGGCCAACGTCCTGACTTTC
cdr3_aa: CASSLAQGYSGANVLTF

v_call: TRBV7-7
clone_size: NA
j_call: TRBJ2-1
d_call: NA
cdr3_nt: TGTGCCAGCAGCTTAGACGGGAGTGGGGATGAGCAGTTCTTC
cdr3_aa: CASSLDGSGDEQFF

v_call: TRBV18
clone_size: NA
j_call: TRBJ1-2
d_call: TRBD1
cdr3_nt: TGTGCCAGCTCACGGGACAGCCCCTGGGATGGCTACACCTTC
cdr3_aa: CASSRDSPWDGYTF

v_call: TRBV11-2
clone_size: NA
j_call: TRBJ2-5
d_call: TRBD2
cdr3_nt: TGTGCCAGCAGCCCAAGGACTAGCATGGGGGGAGAGACCCAGTACTTC
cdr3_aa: CASSPRTSMGGETQYF

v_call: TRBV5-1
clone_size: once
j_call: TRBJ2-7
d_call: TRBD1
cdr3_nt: TGCGCCAGCAGCTCGGACAGGGAGATAAACTACGAGCAGTACTTC
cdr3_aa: CASSSDREINYEQYF

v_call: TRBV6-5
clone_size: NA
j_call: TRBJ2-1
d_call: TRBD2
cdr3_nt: TGTGCCAGCAGGGGTAGCGGGGGGGTAGATGAGCAGTTCTTC
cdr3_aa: CASRGSGGVDEQFF

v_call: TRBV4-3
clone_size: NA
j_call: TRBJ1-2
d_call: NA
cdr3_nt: TGCGCCAGCAGCCAAGAGGGAGGGTGGAGCTATGGCTACACCTTC
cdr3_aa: CASSQEGGWSYGYTF

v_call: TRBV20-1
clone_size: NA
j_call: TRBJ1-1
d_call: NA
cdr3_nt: TGCAGTGCCAGAAGGGACACTGAAGCTTTCTTT
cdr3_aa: CSARRDTEAFF

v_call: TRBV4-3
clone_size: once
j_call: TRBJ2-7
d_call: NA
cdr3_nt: TGCGCCAGCAGCCAAGCAGCAGCTGAATCCTACGAGCAGTACTTC
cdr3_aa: CASSQAAAESYEQYF

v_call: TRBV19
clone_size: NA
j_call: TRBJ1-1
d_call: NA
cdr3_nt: TGTGCCAGTAAGGGGGGCAGACTTAACACTGAAGCTTTCTTT
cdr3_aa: CASKGGRLNTEAFF

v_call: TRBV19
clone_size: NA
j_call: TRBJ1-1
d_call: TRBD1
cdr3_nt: TGTGCCAGTAGCCCCGGGACAGAAGGGTGGACTGAAGCTTTCTTT
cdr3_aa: CASSPGTEGWTEAFF

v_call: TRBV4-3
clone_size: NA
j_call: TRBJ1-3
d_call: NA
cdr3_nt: TGCGCCAGCAGCCAAGATCTGGGCGGCTCTGGAAACACCATATATTTT
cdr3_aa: CASSQDLGGSGNTIYF